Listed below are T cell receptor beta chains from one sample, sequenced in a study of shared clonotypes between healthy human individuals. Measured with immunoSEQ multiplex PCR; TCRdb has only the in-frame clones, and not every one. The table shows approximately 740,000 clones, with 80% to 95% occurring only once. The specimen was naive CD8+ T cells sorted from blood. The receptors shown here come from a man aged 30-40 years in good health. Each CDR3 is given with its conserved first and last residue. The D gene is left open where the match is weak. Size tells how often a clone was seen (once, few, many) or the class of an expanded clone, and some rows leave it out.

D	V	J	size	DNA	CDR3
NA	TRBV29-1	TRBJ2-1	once	TGCAGCGTTGACGGGGAGGTTTCCAATGAGCAGTTCTTC	CSVDGEVSNEQFF
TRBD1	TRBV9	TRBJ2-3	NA	TGTGCCAGCAGCGCCGGACAGGGCCCAGATACGCAGTATTTT	CASSAGQGPDTQYF
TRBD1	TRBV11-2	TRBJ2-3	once	TGTGCCAGCAGCCGGACAGGCTACGATACGCAGTATTTT	CASSRTGYDTQYF
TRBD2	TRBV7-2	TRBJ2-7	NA	TGTGCCAGCAGCCCGGGACTAGGGGGCTACGAGCAGTACTTC	CASSPGLGGYEQYF
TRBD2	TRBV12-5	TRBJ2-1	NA	TGTGCTAGTGGTTTGACGGCGGGAGGTGAGGATGAGCAGTTCTTC	CASGLTAGGEDEQFF
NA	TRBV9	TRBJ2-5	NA	TGTGCCAGCAGCGTAGGAGGGCGGGAGACCCAGTACTTC	CASSVGGRETQYF
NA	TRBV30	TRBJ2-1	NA	TGTGCCTGGAGCGGGAGTCTCAACAATGAGCAGTTCTTC	CAWSGSLNNEQFF
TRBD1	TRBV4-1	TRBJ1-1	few	TGCGCCAGCATCCGGGAGGATCGGGGACAGGGAAACACTGAAGCTTTCTTT	CASIREDRGQGNTEAFF
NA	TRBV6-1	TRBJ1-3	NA	TGTGCCAGCAGCGTGGACATCTCGGGAAACACCATATATTTT	CASSVDISGNTIYF
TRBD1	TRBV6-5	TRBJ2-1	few	TGTGCCAGCAGCGAGGGACAGGGCAATGAGCAGTTCTTC	CASSEGQGNEQFF
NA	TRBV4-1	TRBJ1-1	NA	TGCGCCAGCAGCCAAGACGGAGAAGCTTTCTTT	CASSQDGEAFF
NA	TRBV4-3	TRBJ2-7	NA	TGCGCCAGCAGCCAAGGTCCACGGAGGGGTTCTGACGAGCAGTACTTC	CASSQGPRRGSDEQYF
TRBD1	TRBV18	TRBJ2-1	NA	TGTGCCAGCTCACCACGACGGGACAGGCCGAACAATGAGCAGTTCTTC	CASSPRRDRPNNEQFF
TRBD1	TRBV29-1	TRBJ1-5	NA	TGCAGCGTTTCGGGACAGGGCATCAATCAGCCCCAGCATTTT	CSVSGQGINQPQHF
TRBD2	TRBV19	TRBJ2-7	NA	TGTGCCAGTAGTATATGGCTAGCGGATGACTACGAGCAGTACTTC	CASSIWLADDYEQYF
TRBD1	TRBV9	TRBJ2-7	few	TGTGCCAGCAGCGGGGGACCGGGACAGAGCTACGAGCAGTACTTC	CASSGGPGQSYEQYF
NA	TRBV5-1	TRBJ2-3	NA	TGCGCCAGCAGCTTGGCCGAGAATAAGCGGCCGACCACAGATACGCAGTATTTT	CASSLAENKRPTTDTQYF
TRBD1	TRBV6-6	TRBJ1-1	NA	TGTGCCAGCAGCTCCGATCAGGGGGCGATTGAAGCTTTCTTT	CASSSDQGAIEAFF
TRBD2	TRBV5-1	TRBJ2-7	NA	TGCGCCAGCAGCTGGGATAAGGACGGGAGGGCTGCCTACGAGCAGTACTTC	CASSWDKDGRAAYEQYF
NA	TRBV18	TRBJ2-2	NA	TGTGCCAGCTCACAAGATCCAGGGATAAACACCGGGGAGCTGTTTTTT	CASSQDPGINTGELFF
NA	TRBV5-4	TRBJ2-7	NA	TGTGCCAGCAGCTACGGAGACCGAACCTACGAGCAGTACTTC	CASSYGDRTYEQYF
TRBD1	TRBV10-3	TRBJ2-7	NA	TGTGCCATCAGCAGAGCAAGCGGGACAGGGGTATACGAGCAGTACTTC	CAISRASGTGVYEQYF
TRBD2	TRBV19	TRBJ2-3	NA	TGTGCCAGTAGCACGACTAGCGGAGATACGCAGTATTTT	CASSTTSGDTQYF
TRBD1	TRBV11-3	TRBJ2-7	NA	TGTGCCAGCAGCCATGGGTCGGGACAGGCCTACGAGCAGTACTTC	CASSHGSGQAYEQYF
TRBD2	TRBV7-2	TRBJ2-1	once	TGTGCCAGCAGCTTAGATGGGAGGGTGCGGCGAGACAATGAGCAGTTCTTC	CASSLDGRVRRDNEQFF
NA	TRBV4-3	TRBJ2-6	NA	TGCGCCAGCAGCCAAGGGGGGTCCTCCTCTGGGGCCAACGTCCTGACTTTC	CASSQGGSSSGANVLTF
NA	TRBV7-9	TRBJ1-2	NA	TGTGCCAGCAGCTTTCGTCAGAAACCTAACTATGGCTACACCTTC	CASSFRQKPNYGYTF
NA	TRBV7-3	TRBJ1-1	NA	TGTGCCAGCAGCCCTTTGGGGGGTACGGGTGAAGCTTTCTTT	CASSPLGGTGEAFF
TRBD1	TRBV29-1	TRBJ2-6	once	TGCAGCGTTGACGACAGGGCCTCTGGGGCCAACGTCCTGACTTTC	CSVDDRASGANVLTF
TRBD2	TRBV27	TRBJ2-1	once	TGTGCCAGCAGTTTTTTAGCGGGAGTTTCGGATGAGCAGTTCTTC	CASSFLAGVSDEQFF
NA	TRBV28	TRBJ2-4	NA	TGTGCCAGCAGCTCTAGGACAGCACTAAACATTCAGTACTTC	CASSSRTALNIQYF
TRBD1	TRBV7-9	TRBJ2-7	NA	TGTGCCAGCAGCCCTCCGGGACAGCGGATTTTCGAGCAGTACTTC	CASSPPGQRIFEQYF
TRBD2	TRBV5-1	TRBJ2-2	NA	TGCGCCAGCAGCCTCAGTATAGCGGGTAGGACCGGGGAGCTGTTTTTT	CASSLSIAGRTGELFF
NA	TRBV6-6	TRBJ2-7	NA	TGTGCCAGCAGTCTCGACTACGAGCAGTACTTC	CASSLDYEQYF
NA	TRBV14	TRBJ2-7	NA	TGTGCCAGCAGCCACGGGTTACGCGAGCAGTACTTC	CASSHGLREQYF
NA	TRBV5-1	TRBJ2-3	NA	TGCGCCAGCAGCTTGGGATTCGAGGACACAGATACGCAGTATTTT	CASSLGFEDTDTQYF
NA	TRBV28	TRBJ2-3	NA	TGTGGTGCCCGGGCTCGGACACCAGATACGCAGTATTTT	CGARARTPDTQYF
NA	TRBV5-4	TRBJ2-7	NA	TGTGCCAGCAGCTTGGGGGCCTGGTCCTACGAGCAGTACTTC	CASSLGAWSYEQYF
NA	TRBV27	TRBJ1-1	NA	TGTGCCAGCAGCCATAATTGGCAGGGGACTGAAGCTTTCTTT	CASSHNWQGTEAFF